Included here is one T cell receptor (beta chain) sequence, with context. Its antigen is not yet known. Within one base of it there is no much larger clone, and no base qualities were kept. Whole blood was collected in K2EDTA tubes by collaborating institutions according to the institutions' own protocols. Collaborator samples were shipped for TCRbeta analysis as frozen whole blood, isolated PBMCs, or DNA extracted from either sample type. The data are from a study of blood T cell repertoires in COVID-19 (dated by TCRdb to 2018 to 2021). The study in broad terms: The collaborator samples originated in the United States, Italy and Spain and spanned the acute and convalescent phases of COVID-19. The prospective study material was composed of cDNA or gDNA derived from T cells, B-cell-depleted T cells, or PBMCs. Deeply sampled blood TCRbeta repertoires from subjects exposed to, actively infected with, or recovered from COVID-19 were included in the dataset. The repertoires were released in a freely available public database meant as a resource for research on the immune response to SARS-CoV-2. Samples were obtained from the ongoing ImmuneRACE study (first 160 participants) and from roughly 1,300 subjects provided by 6 global collaborators. Sample metadata almost always included a de-identified subject ID, COVID-19 status, age in years and sex. Where available, HLA class I and class II types were taken from metadata supplied by the sample provider and were not determined by assay-based typing.

Reading the germline V gene gives CDR1 MDHEN and CDR2 SYDVKM. The CDR3 contains 17 residues, cysteine and phenylalanine counted. Kept here is only the CDR3 DNA, which spans 51 bases and is read in frame from base 1. Ends trimmed: V by 2 bases, J by 2 bases; bases unmatched to a gene: 5. General study outcomes and caveats: The amount of clinical and demographic metadata varied by source and participant and was provided uncurated.

TCRbeta CDR3 regions were amplified from genomic DNA using the immunoSEQ Assay, a bias-controlled multiplex PCR. In the source study's methods: The number of nucleated cells in each sample was estimated by amplification of reference gene primers within the assay. Sequence reads were collapsed and filtered to measure the absolute abundance of every unique TCRbeta CDR3 rearrangement. For each sample, productive Simpson clonality was calculated as the square root of Simpson's diversity index over productive rearrangements. Held by TCRdb, this immuneACCESS table contains in-frame sequences only and omits some clones. Under half of the omission traces to an unresolved V gene where checked; the cause of the rest is unknown. That table is the source of V, J and clone size, and D and trimming were worked out from the DNA. This sample has around 120,000 clones in its table, and just over 85% of those were observed once. About 0.9% of the sample rests with the top ten.

The sample comprised peripheral blood. This chain is built from TRBV28 and TRBJ1-5; the junction holds 11 bases that match TRBD1. The clonotype originates from a woman aged 50 to 60 with active or convalescent COVID-19. CDR3 region: CASSLTDRGLGNQPQHF. The DNA sequence follows: TGTGCCAGCAGTTTAACGGACAGGGGGCTGGGCAATCAGCCCCAGCATTTT.